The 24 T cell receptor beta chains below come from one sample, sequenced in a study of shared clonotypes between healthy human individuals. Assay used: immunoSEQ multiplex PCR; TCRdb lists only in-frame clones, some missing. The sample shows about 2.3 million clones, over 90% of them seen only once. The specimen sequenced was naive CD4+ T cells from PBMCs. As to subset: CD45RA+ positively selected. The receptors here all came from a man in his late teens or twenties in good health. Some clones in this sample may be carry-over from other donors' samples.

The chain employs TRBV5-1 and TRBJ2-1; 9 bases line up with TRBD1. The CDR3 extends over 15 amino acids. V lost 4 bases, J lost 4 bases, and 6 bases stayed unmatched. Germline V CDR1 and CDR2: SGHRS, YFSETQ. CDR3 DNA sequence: TGCGCCAGCAGCCAACCGACAGGGGGATACAATGAGCAGTTCTTC. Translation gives CASSQPTGGYNEQFF.

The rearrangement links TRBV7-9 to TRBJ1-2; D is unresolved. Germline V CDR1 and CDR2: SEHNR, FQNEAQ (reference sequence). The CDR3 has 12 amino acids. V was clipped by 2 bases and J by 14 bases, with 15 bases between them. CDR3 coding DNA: TGTGCCAGCAGCTTACTGGAGGTAATAGGAACCTTC. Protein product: CASSLLEVIGTF.

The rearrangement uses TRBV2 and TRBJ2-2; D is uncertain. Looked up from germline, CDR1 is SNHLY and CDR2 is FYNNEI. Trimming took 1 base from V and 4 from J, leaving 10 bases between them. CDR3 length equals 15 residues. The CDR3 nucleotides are TGTGCCAGCAGTGAAGAACTGCCGGGCACCGGGGAGCTGTTTTTT. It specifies CASSEELPGTGELFF. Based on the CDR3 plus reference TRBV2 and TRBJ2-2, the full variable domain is EPEVTQTPSHQVTQMGQEVILRCVPISNHLYFYWYRQILGQKVEFLVSFYNNEISEKSEIFDDQFSVERPDGSNFTLKIRSTKLEDSAMYFCASSEELPGTGELFFGEGSRLTVL.

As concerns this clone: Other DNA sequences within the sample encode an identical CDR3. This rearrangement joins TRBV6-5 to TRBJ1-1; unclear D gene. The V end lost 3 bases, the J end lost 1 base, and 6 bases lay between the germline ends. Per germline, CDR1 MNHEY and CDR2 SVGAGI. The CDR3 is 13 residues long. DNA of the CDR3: TGTGCCAGCAGTTATGGTAGGAACACTGAAGCTTTCTTT. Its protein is CASSYGRNTEAFF.

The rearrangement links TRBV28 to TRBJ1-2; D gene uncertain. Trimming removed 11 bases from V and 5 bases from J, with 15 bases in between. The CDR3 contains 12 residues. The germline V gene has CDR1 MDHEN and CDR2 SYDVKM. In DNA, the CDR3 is TGTGCCGGCGGCCGGGGAATTTATGGCTACACCTTC. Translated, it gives CAGGRGIYGYTF.

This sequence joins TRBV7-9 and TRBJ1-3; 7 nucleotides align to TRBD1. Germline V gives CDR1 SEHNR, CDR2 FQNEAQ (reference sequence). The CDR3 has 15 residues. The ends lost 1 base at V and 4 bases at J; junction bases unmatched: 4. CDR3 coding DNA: TGTGCCAGCAGCTTAGGACAGGGTTCCGGAAACACCATATATTTT. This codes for CASSLGQGSGNTIYF. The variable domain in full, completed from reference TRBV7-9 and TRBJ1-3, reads DTGVSQNPRHKITKRGQNVTFRCDPISEHNRLYWYRQTLGQGPEFLTYFQNEAQLEKSRLLSDRFSAERPKGSFSTLEIQRTEQGDSAMYLCASSLGQGSGNTIYFGEGSWLTVV.

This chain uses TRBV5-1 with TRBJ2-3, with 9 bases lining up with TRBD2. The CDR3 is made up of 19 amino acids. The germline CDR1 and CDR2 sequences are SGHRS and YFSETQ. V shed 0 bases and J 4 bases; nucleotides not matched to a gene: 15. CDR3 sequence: CASSLARYSGSGRADTQYF. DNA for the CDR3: TGCGCCAGCAGCTTGGCTCGATATAGCGGGAGCGGCCGGGCAGATACGCAGTATTTT.

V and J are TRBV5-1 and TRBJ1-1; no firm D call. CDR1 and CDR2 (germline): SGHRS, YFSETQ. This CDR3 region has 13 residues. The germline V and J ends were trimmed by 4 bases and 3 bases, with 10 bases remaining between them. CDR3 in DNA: TGCGCCAGCAGCGTAGGCGATGACACTGAAGCTTTCTTT. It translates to CASSVGDDTEAFF.

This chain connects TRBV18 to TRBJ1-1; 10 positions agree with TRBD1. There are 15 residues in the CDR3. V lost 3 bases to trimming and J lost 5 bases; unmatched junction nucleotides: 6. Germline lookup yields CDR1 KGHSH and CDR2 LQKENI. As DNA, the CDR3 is TGTGCCAGCTCACCGCCTGGGACAGGGGAGACTGAAGCTTTCTTT. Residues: CASSPPGTGETEAFF.

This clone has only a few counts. CDR3 protein: CASSLPLVEAFF. The CDR3, as DNA: TGTGCCAGCTCCCTTCCTCTCGTTGAAGCTTTCTTT. The chain recombines TRBV11-2 with TRBJ1-1; D is unclear. The CDR3 consists of 12 residues. The germline V gene encodes CDR1 SGHAT and CDR2 FQNNGV. Trimming cost V 8 bases and J 7 bases, with 14 bases left between them.

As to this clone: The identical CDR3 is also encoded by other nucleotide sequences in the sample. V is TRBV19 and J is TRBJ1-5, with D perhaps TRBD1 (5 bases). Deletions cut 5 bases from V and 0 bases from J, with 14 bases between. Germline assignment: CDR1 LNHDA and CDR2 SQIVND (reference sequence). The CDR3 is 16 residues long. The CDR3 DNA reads TGTGCCAGTAGTCCCCGGGACGGATATAGCAATCAGCCCCAGCATTTT. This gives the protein CASSPRDGYSNQPQHF.

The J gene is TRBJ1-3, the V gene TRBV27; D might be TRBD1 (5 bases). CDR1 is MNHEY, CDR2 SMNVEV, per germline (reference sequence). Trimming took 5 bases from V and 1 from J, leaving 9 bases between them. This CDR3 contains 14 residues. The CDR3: CASSQGRSGNTIYF. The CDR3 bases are TGTGCCAGCAGTCAGGGTAGGTCTGGAAACACCATATATTTT.

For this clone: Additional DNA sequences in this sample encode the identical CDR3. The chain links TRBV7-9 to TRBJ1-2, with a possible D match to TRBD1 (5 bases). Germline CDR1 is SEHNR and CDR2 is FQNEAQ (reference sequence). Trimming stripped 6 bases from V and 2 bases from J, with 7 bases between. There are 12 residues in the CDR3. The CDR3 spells CASSGTNYGYTF. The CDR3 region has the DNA TGTGCCAGCAGTGGGACGAACTATGGCTACACCTTC.

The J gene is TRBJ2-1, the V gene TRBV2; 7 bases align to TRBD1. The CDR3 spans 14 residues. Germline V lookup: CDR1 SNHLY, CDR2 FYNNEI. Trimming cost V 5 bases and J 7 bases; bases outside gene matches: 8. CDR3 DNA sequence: TGTGCCAGCAGTAATGACAGGGTAGTGAATGAGCAGTTCTTC. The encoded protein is CASSNDRVVNEQFF.

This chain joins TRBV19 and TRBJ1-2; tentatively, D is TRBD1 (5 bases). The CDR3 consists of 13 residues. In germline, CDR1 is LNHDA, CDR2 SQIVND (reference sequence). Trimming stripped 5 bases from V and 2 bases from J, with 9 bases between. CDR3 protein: CASSGDRNYGYTF. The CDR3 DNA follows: TGTGCCAGTAGTGGAGACAGAAACTATGGCTACACCTTC.

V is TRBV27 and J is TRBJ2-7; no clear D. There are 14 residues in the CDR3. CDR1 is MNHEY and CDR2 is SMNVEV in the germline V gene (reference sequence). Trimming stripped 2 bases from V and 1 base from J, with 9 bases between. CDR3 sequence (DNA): TGTGCCAGCAGTTTAAGCTTCAGTTCCTACGAGCAGTACTTC. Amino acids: CASSLSFSSYEQYF.

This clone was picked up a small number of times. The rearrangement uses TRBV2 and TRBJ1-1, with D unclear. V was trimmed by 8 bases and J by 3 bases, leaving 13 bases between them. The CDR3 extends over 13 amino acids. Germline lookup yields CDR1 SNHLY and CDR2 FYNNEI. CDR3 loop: CASGPEQDTEAFF. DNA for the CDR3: TGTGCCAGCGGCCCGGAGCAGGACACTGAAGCTTTCTTT.

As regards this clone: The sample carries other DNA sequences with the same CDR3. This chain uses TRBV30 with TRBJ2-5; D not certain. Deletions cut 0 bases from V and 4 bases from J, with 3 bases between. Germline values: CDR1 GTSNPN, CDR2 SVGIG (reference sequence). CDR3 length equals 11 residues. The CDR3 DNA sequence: TGTGCCTGGAGTGTAGGAGAGACCCAGTACTTC. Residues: CAWSVGETQYF.

The CDR3 region is CASPPPAKGGNQPQHF. CDR3 nucleotide sequence: TGTGCCAGCCCCCCTCCGGCGAAAGGGGGCAATCAGCCCCAGCATTTT. This rearrangement joins TRBV19 to TRBJ1-5; TRBD1 is a possible D gene (5 bases). The CDR3 has 16 amino acids. The V end lost 9 bases, the J end lost 2 bases, and 20 bases lay between the germline ends. The germline CDR1 and CDR2 sequences are LNHDA and SQIVND (reference sequence).

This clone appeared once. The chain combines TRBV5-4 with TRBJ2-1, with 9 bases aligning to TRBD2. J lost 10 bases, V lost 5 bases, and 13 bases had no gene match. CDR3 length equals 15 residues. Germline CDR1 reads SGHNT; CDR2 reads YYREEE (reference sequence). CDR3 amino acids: CASSQAGGEVSEQFF. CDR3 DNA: TGTGCCAGCAGTCAAGCGGGAGGCGAGGTCTCGGAGCAGTTCTTC.

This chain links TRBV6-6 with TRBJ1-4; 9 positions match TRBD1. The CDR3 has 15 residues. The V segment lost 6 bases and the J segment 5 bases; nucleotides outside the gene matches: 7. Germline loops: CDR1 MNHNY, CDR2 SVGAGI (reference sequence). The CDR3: CASRSGQGTNEKLFF. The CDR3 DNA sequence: TGTGCCAGCAGATCTGGACAGGGGACAAATGAAAAACTGTTTTTT.

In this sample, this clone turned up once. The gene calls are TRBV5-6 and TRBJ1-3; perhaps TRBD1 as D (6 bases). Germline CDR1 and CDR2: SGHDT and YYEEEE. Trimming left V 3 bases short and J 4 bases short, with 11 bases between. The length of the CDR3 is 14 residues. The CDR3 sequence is CASSYTGRGNTIYF. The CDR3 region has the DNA TGTGCCAGCAGCTATACAGGGAGGGGAAACACCATATATTTT.

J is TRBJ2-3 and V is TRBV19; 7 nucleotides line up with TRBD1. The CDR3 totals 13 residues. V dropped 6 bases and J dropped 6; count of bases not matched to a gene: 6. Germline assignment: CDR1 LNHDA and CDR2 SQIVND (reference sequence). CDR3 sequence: CASRTGTADTQYF. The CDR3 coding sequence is TGTGCCAGTAGGACGGGGACAGCGGATACGCAGTATTTT.

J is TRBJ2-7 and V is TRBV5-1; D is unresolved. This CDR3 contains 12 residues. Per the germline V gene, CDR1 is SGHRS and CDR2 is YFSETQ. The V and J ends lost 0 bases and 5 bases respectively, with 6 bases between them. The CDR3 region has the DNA TGCGCCAGCAGCTTGGACATGCACGAGCAGTACTTC. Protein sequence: CASSLDMHEQYF.